This T cell receptor beta chain was captured by sequencing in a study of blood T cell repertoires in COVID-19. The wider study: Samples of COVID-19 (acute and convalescent) were obtained from the United States, Italy and Spain. Sample material is recorded as cDNA or gDNA derived from T cells, B-cell-depleted T cells, or PBMCs.

Authors' processing steps: Amplifying reference gene primers gave estimates of nucleated cell counts. Profiled with immunoSEQ multiplex PCR; TCRdb holds only in-frame clones, not every one. Clonal size and the V and J genes are those of that table, whereas D and trimming came from the DNA. Among around 190,000 clones listed, more than 65% were seen once. The CDR3 contains 17 residues. CDR1 is SGHRS and CDR2 is YFSETQ in the germline V gene. Trimming removed 4 bases from V and 1 base from J, with 21 bases in between. The sequence was obtained from a human donor in a cohort sampled during active COVID-19. The sample comprised peripheral blood. This chain links TRBV5-1 with TRBJ2-7; possible D gene TRBD2, 5 bases. The CDR3: CASSIPLSGTPSYEQYF. The CDR3 nucleotides read TGCGCCAGCAGCATCCCTCTCAGCGGCACCCCTTCCTACGAGCAGTACTTC.